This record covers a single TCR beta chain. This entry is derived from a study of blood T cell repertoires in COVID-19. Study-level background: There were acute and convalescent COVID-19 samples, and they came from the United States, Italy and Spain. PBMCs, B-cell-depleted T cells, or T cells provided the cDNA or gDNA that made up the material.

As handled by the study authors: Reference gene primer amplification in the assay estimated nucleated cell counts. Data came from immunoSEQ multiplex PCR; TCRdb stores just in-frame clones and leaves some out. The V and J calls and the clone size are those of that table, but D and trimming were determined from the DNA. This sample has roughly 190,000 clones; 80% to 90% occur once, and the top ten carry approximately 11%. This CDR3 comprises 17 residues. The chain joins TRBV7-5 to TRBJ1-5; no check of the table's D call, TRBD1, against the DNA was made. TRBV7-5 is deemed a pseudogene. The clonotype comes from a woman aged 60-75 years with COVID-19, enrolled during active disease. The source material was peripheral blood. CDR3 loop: CARSLAPRQGRGQPQHF. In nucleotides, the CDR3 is TGTGCCAGAAGCTTAGCCCCCCGACAGGGACGAGGTCAGCCCCAGCATTTT.